The 25 T cell receptor beta chains given below trace back to one sample, sequenced in a study of response to subunit inactivated influenza vaccine (dated by TCRdb to the late 2010s). The library relied on RT-PCR. Sequenced on an Illumina HiSeq 2500. TCRdb passed the public sequencing reads through fastp at Q25 and MiXCR, retaining productive beta sequences. Every entry covers one CDR3 protein and lists the most common genes and DNA from its rows. Present in this sample are 200,000 to 300,000 distinct CDR3 sequences, about 12% of which were seen just once. The biggest ten clones account for approximately 7.8% of the sample. Material: non-naive T cells sorted from PBMCs, obtained approximately 15 days before vaccination. Per the publication, the cell subset or site label means: memory T cell fraction. These receptors were taken from a man in his fifties who received an inactivated influenza vaccine. Donor details come from another sample of the same person, matched by shared clones.

The rearrangement links TRBV10-3 to TRBJ2-1, with a possible D match to TRBD1 (5 bases). Germline values: CDR1 ENHRY, CDR2 SYGVKD. The ends were cut back, 7 bases at V and 0 bases at J, with 10 bases in the middle. This CDR3 is built from 14 residues. CDR3 loop: CAIKGSSSYNEQFF. In DNA form, the CDR3 reads TGTGCCATCAAGGGGTCGAGCTCCTACAATGAGCAGTTCTTC.

This rearrangement joins TRBV20-1 to TRBJ2-3; no firm D call. Trimming removed 5 bases from V and 4 bases from J, with 10 bases in between. Per germline, CDR1 DFQATT and CDR2 SNEGSKA (reference sequence). The CDR3 sequence is 12 residues long. CDR3 bases: TGCAGTGCTGGCTTTACTTCAGATACGCAGTATTTT. It translates to CSAGFTSDTQYF.

The chain carries TRBV27 and TRBJ1-2, with D perhaps matching TRBD1 (6 bases). Trimming cost V 3 bases and J 6 bases, with 11 bases left between them. The CDR3 has 13 amino acids. The germline V gene has CDR1 MNHEY and CDR2 SMNVEV (reference sequence). CDR3 coding DNA: TGTGCCAGCAGTTTTGGGGGGCTCGATGGCTACACCTTC. Protein product: CASSFGGLDGYTF.

This clonotype was counted a few times. J is TRBJ1-6 and V is TRBV10-3, with TRBD1 matching 7 bases. Germline CDR1 and CDR2: ENHRY and SYGVKD. CDR3 length: 18 amino acids. Germline trimming cut 0 bases from V and 10 bases from J; bases unmatched to any gene: 15. CDR3 loop: CAISESPTGALVESPLHF. The CDR3, as DNA: TGTGCCATCAGTGAGTCTCCTACAGGGGCGCTTGTAGAGTCACCCCTCCACTTT.

The V gene is TRBV9, the J gene TRBJ2-3, with D unclear. The germline CDR1 and CDR2 sequences are SGDLS and YYNGEE. CDR3 length: 15 residues. V was trimmed by 2 bases and J by 0 bases, leaving 10 bases between them. CDR3 sequence: CASSVMGSSTDTQYF. Written as DNA, the CDR3 is TGTGCCAGCAGCGTCATGGGAAGCAGCACAGATACGCAGTATTTT.

This clonotype was found many times. The V and J genes are TRBV5-1 and TRBJ2-5; TRBD1 matches 10 bases. There are 15 residues in the CDR3. Germline V gives CDR1 SGHRS, CDR2 YFSETQ. With V trimmed by 3 bases and J by 5 bases, 7 bases remained unmatched. Written as DNA, the CDR3 is TGCGCCAGCAGCTCCGACAGGGGGCTAGCGGAGACCCAGTACTTC. Protein sequence: CASSSDRGLAETQYF. The variable domain in full, with the rest retrieved from reference TRBV5-1 and TRBJ2-5, is KAGVTQTPRYLIKTRGQQVTLSCSPISGHRSVSWYQQTPGQGLQFLFEYFSETQRNKGNFPGRFSGRQFSNSRSEMNVSTLELGDSALYLCASSSDRGLAETQYFGPGTRLLVL.

The J gene is TRBJ1-2, the V gene TRBV7-9; D possibly corresponds to TRBD1 (6 bases). The CDR3 contains 13 residues. CDR1 is SEHNR and CDR2 is FQNEAQ in the germline V gene (reference sequence). V was shortened by 5 bases and J by 6 bases, with 13 bases between the two germline ends. The CDR3 loop reads CASSPFGGDGYTF. The CDR3 nucleotides are TGTGCCAGCAGCCCCTTTGGGGGCGATGGCTACACCTTC.

In nucleotides, the CDR3 is TGTGCCAGCGACTCGCGGGAGCGGGGCACAGATACGCAGTATTTT. It encodes CASDSRERGTDTQYF. V is TRBV6-2 or TRBV6-3 and J is TRBJ2-3; 7 bases map to TRBD2. The trim removed 8 bases at V and 1 base at J, leaving 9 bases unmatched. This CDR3 contains 15 residues. The germline gives CDR1 MNHEY, CDR2 SVGEGT.

Details on this clonotype: A much larger clone differs by one base, so this may be a read error. The rearrangement links TRBV29-1 to TRBJ2-6; 8 bases fit TRBD2. CDR1 and CDR2 from the germline V gene are SQVTM and ANQGSEA. The CDR3 is 18 residues long. The chain's CDR3 is CSIEGGEREYSGANVLTF. In DNA form, the CDR3 reads TGCAGCATTGAAGGTGGCGAGCGGGAGTACTCTGGGGCCAACGTCCTGACTTTC.

This clonotype was picked up many times. The chain joins TRBV5-1 to TRBJ1-6, with 7 bases matching TRBD1. This CDR3 is 14 amino acids long. Trimming cost V 1 base and J 7 bases; bases outside gene matches: 2. In germline, CDR1 is SGHRS, CDR2 YFSETQ. The CDR3 loop is CASSLRQGNSPLHF. In nucleotides, the CDR3 is TGCGCCAGCAGCTTGCGACAGGGAAATTCACCCCTCCACTTT.

The chain joins TRBV20-1 to TRBJ2-3; 9 bases are shared with TRBD2. V was clipped by 3 bases and J by 5 bases; unmatched bases: 9. The germline CDR1 and CDR2 sequences are DFQATT and SNEGSKA (reference sequence). The CDR3 extends over 15 amino acids. The CDR3 reads CSASLPSGKRDTQYF. The CDR3 coding sequence is TGCAGTGCTAGTCTCCCTAGCGGGAAGAGAGATACGCAGTATTTT.

With respect to this clonotype: At one of its ends the junction is not consistent with the germline gene, which may arise from a read error. The chain uses TRBV12-3 or TRBV12-4 and TRBJ2-6, with D unresolved. This CDR3 region has 18 residues. CDR3 sequence: CAISLAVGRLSGANVLTF. The DNA for the CDR3 is TGTGCCATCAGTTTAGCTGTAGGACGGCTCTCTGGGGCCAACGTCCTGACTTTC.

The chain is built from TRBV6-1 and TRBJ2-1, with 11 positions matching TRBD2. From germline, CDR1 is MNHNS and CDR2 SASEGT. CDR3 length: 16 residues. V dropped 4 bases and J dropped 0; count of bases not matched to a gene: 2. The CDR3 DNA reads TGTGCCAGCAGTGTTACTAGCGGGGGCTCCTACAATGAGCAGTTCTTC. Protein sequence: CASSVTSGGSYNEQFF.

V is TRBV20-1 and J is TRBJ2-1; TRBD2 agrees at 7 bases. CDR1 is DFQATT, CDR2 SNEGSKA, per germline (reference sequence). The junction had 9 bases not matched to a gene; V was cut back by 6 bases and J by 4 bases. This CDR3 comprises 14 residues. CDR3 residues: CSAKNRGEYNEQFF. CDR3 nucleotide sequence: TGCAGTGCAAAGAACCGGGGGGAATACAATGAGCAGTTCTTC.

This chain uses TRBV20-1 with TRBJ2-2; TRBD2 aligns across 7 bases. The CDR3 has 17 residues. The trim removed 0 bases at V and 1 base at J, leaving 8 bases unmatched. CDR1 is DFQATT, CDR2 SNEGSKA, per germline (reference sequence). CDR3 in amino acids: CSARDLLERGNTGELFF. The CDR3 DNA reads TGCAGTGCTAGAGATCTCTTGGAGCGGGGGAACACCGGGGAGCTGTTTTTT.

The rearrangement joins TRBV21-1 to TRBJ1-2. TRBV21-1 corresponds to a pseudogene. The CDR3 is made up of 16 amino acids. As DNA, the CDR3 is TGTGCCAGCAGCACTATCGGGCGGCGGGGGGACTATGGCTACACCTTC. Its translation: CASSTIGRRGDYGYTF.

This clonotype has a handful of counts. This chain uses TRBV19 with TRBJ2-1, with D maybe TRBD2 (5 bases). CDR3 length: 13 residues. V was clipped by 4 bases and J by 5 bases, with 9 bases between them. Germline V lookup: CDR1 LNHDA, CDR2 SQIVND (reference sequence). CDR3 amino acids: CASSTSGDNEQFF. The CDR3 DNA sequence: TGTGCCAGTAGTACATCCGGGGACAATGAGCAGTTCTTC.

This chain connects TRBV24-1 to TRBJ2-5, with TRBD1 identical over 7 bases. After removal of 4 bases from V and 2 bases from J, the junction contained 3 bases not matched to a gene. The CDR3 sequence is 14 residues long. Germline loops: CDR1 KGHDR, CDR2 SFDVKD. In DNA form, the CDR3 reads TGTGCCACCAGTGAGGCGACAGGGCAAGAGACCCAGTACTTC. Protein product: CATSEATGQETQYF.

The rearrangement uses TRBV7-9 and TRBJ1-5; D is undetermined. V was trimmed by 3 bases and J by 2 bases, leaving 8 bases between them. Germline V CDR1 and CDR2: SEHNR, FQNEAQ (reference sequence). The CDR3 spans 14 residues. CDR3 loop: CASSFGSGNQPQHF. In DNA form, the CDR3 reads TGTGCCAGCAGCTTTGGGTCCGGCAATCAGCCCCAGCATTTT. Together with reference TRBV7-9 and TRBJ1-5, the CDR3 gives the full variable domain: DTGVSQNPRHKITKRGQNVTFRCDPISEHNRLYWYRQTLGQGPEFLTYFQNEAQLEKSRLLSDRFSAERPKGSFSTLEIQRTEQGDSAMYLCASSFGSGNQPQHFGDGTRLSIL.

This clonotype has a handful of counts. This chain joins TRBV6-2 or TRBV6-3 and TRBJ1-5, with 9 bases that match TRBD1. CDR1 is MNHEY, CDR2 SVGEGT, per germline. This CDR3 has 15 residues. The trim removed 2 bases at V and 7 bases at J, leaving 6 bases unmatched. CDR3: CASSYNRGRSQPQHF. The CDR3 DNA reads TGTGCCAGCAGTTACAACAGGGGGCGAAGCCAGCCCCAGCATTTT.

This clonotype showed up many times. V usage is TRBV3-1 and J usage is TRBJ1-3, with D unclear. The germline CDR1 and CDR2 sequences are LGHDT and YNNKEL (reference sequence). The CDR3 runs to 14 residues. Trimming cost V 7 bases and J 0 bases, with 10 bases left between them. The CDR3 protein is CASKQTSSGNTIYF. CDR3 DNA: TGTGCCAGCAAGCAGACCAGCTCTGGAAACACCATATATTTT.

The chain has TRBV20-1 and TRBJ2-5, with D unclear. Per germline, CDR1 DFQATT and CDR2 SNEGSKA (reference sequence). Trimming left V 4 bases short and J 0 bases short, with 12 bases between. CDR3 length: 14 amino acids. CDR3 DNA: TGCAGTGCTACGGGCCAGACAAACCAAGAGACCCAGTACTTC. Protein product: CSATGQTNQETQYF.

This clonotype was recorded a few times. CDR3 protein: CASSLRRRETQYF. CDR3 nucleotides: TGTGCCAGCAGTTTACGCAGGCGAGAGACCCAGTACTTC. The V call is TRBV12-3 or TRBV12-4, the J call TRBJ2-5; D gene unclear. There are 13 residues in the CDR3. Trimming took 2 bases from V and 4 from J, leaving 8 bases between them.

This clonotype was seen ten or more times. V is TRBV28 and J is TRBJ2-5; 7 positions match TRBD1. The CDR3 spans 13 residues. From germline, CDR1 is MDHEN and CDR2 SYDVKM. With V trimmed by 6 bases and J by 3 bases, 4 bases remained unmatched. CDR3 in DNA: TGTGCCAGCAGCTCCGGGACAGAAGAGACCCAGTACTTC. It translates to CASSSGTEETQYF.

In this sample, this clonotype turned up a few times. V gene TRBV4-3 combines with J gene TRBJ2-2, with 13 bases aligning to TRBD2. The junction had 4 bases not matched to a gene; V was cut back by 1 base and J by 2 bases. The CDR3 is 18 residues long. Germline V lookup: CDR1 LGHNA, CDR2 YSLEER. CDR3 nucleotide sequence: TGCGCCAGCAGCCAAGGACTAGCGGGGGGCGTTAACACCGGGGAGCTGTTTTTT. Encoded protein: CASSQGLAGGVNTGELFF.